This T cell receptor beta chain emerged from a study of blood T cell repertoires in COVID-19. The CDR3 covers 14 residues. Germline CDR1 is KGHSH and CDR2 is LQKENI. V lost 4 bases, J lost 2 bases, and 12 bases lay in between. The authors' processing: Quantification of nucleated cells was approximated via reference gene primer amplification. Sequencing was performed with immunoSEQ multiplex PCR; in TCRdb, only in-frame clones are kept and a portion is missing. V and J calls and clone size are those listed in that table; D and trimming were worked out from the DNA. The table shows 100,000 or so clones, with approximately 86% occurring only once.

This rearrangement joins TRBV18 to TRBJ2-7; D is possibly TRBD1 (6 bases). This receptor was taken from a man between 60 and 75 years old with acute or convalescent COVID-19. The sequenced sample was peripheral blood. In nucleotides, the CDR3 is TGTGCCAGCTCACTTACGACAGGCACCTACGAGCAGTACTTC. As protein: CASSLTTGTYEQYF.